This TCR beta chain was found in a study of response to subunit inactivated influenza vaccine. J was trimmed by 4 bases and V by 6 bases; bases with no gene match: 3. Germline V CDR1 and CDR2: DFQATT, SNEGSKA (reference sequence). The CDR3 length is 13 residues. General study results and limits: Only a handful of new T cells, the authors suggested, are recruited with each seasonal influenza vaccination.

MiXCR, applied by TCRdb to the RT-PCR reads, yields one record per CDR3 protein. The sample has approximately 680,000 distinct CDR3 sequences; 15% to 17% are singletons. Regarding this clonotype: Its antigen is still unknown.

The chain joins TRBV20-1 to TRBJ2-1; 10 nucleotides match TRBD2. The sequencing here drew on PBMCs from blood, taken about 11 days after vaccination. This TCR derives from a man aged 45-65 years who received an inactivated influenza vaccine. DNA of the CDR3: TGCAGTGCAGGGACTAGCGCATACAATGAGCAGTTCTTC. Protein: CSAGTSAYNEQFF.